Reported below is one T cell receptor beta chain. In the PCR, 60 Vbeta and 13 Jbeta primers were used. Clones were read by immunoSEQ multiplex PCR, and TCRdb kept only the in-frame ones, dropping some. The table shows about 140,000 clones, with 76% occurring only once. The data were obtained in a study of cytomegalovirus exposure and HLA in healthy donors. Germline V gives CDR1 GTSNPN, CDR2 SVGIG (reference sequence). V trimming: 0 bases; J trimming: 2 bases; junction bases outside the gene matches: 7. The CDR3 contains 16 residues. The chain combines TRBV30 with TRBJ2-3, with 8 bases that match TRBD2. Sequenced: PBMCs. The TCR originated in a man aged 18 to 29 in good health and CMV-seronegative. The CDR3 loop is CAWSVRGGPHTDTQYF. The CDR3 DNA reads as TGTGCCTGGAGTGTTCGCGGGGGGCCTCACACAGATACGCAGTATTTT.